This passage covers 21 T cell receptor beta chains from one sample sequenced in a study of blood T cell repertoires in COVID-19. Method: immunoSEQ multiplex PCR; TCRdb's copy keeps in-frame clones and lacks some. The sample consists of 130,000 to 150,000 clones, roughly four fifths of them appearing once. Sample: PBMCs or T cells enriched from blood (not recorded which). The receptors come from a man in his fifties who had recovered from COVID-19.

The CDR3 nucleotides read TGTGCCAGCAGTACGACTGCCTATGGCTACACCTTC. Its translation: CASSTTAYGYTF. This chain links TRBV12-3 or TRBV12-4 with TRBJ1-2, with no clear D. The CDR3 contains 12 residues. Deletions cut 5 bases from V and 4 bases from J, with 8 bases between.

The chain has TRBV7-9 and TRBJ2-1; D remains unclear. CDR1 and CDR2 from the germline V gene are SEHNR and FQNEAQ (reference sequence). V was pared by 1 base and J by 2 bases, with 3 bases between. The CDR3 contains 13 residues. The CDR3 sequence is CASSLVTYNEQFF. CDR3 DNA sequence: TGTGCCAGCAGCTTAGTCACCTACAATGAGCAGTTCTTC.

This rearrangement joins TRBV9 to TRBJ2-1, with 10 bases fitting TRBD1. From germline, CDR1 is SGDLS and CDR2 YYNGEE. This CDR3 contains 15 residues. The V gene end was trimmed by 0 bases and the J gene end by 5 bases; junction bases not matched to a gene: 2. CDR3 residues: CASSVEGQGHNEQFF. For the CDR3, the DNA is TGTGCCAGCAGCGTAGAGGGACAGGGGCACAATGAGCAGTTCTTC.

V and J are TRBV19 and TRBJ1-1; D gene uncertain. The ends were cut back, 6 bases at V and 0 bases at J, with 11 bases in the middle. The CDR3 totals 14 residues. The germline V gene encodes CDR1 LNHDA and CDR2 SQIVND (reference sequence). The DNA of the CDR3 is TGTGCCAGTAGATACCACTCCCTGAACACTGAAGCTTTCTTT. Protein product: CASRYHSLNTEAFF. Full variable domain (outside the CDR3, taken from reference TRBV19 and TRBJ1-1): DGGITQSPKYLFRKEGQNVTLSCEQNLNHDAMYWYRQDPGQGLRLIYYSQIVNDFQKGDIAEGYSVSREKKESFPLTVTSAQKNPTAFYLCASRYHSLNTEAFFGQGTRLTVV.

As regards this clone: Germline is not matched at one junction end, which may reflect a read error. The chain employs TRBV7-7 and TRBJ2-2; tentative D call: TRBD1 (6 bases). The CDR3 contains 16 residues. Germline CDR1 and CDR2: SSHAT and FNYEAQ (reference sequence). CDR3 residues: CASSLEKGQGTGELFF. The DNA of the CDR3 is TGTGCTAGCAGCTTAGAAAAGGGGCAGGGGACCGGGGAGCTGTTTTTT. The full variable domain, with the rest looked up from reference TRBV7-7 and TRBJ2-2, is GAGVSQSPRYKVTKRGQDVTLRCDPISSHATLYWYQQALGQGPEFLTYFNYEAQPDKSGLPSDRFSAERPEGSISTLTIQRTEQRDSAMYRCASSLEKGQGTGELFFGEGSRLTVL.

V usage is TRBV11-2 and J usage is TRBJ2-1; D possibly corresponds to TRBD1 (6 bases). The CDR3 extends over 15 amino acids. Germline CDR1 SGHAT, CDR2 FQNNGV. V was cut by 1 base and J by 3 bases, with 10 bases left in between. Written as DNA, the CDR3 is TGTGCCAGCAGCTTAGGGACAGCCTTCTACAATGAGCAGTTCTTC. This translates into CASSLGTAFYNEQFF.

The count of this clone is one. V usage is TRBV28 and J usage is TRBJ2-3; TRBD2 matches 10 bases. This CDR3 spans 18 amino acids. Trimming at V came to 6 bases and at J to 1 base, leaving 13 bases not matched to a gene. Germline CDR1 MDHEN, CDR2 SYDVKM. This CDR3 reads CASRGGWFSGGRTDTQYF. CDR3 nucleotide sequence: TGTGCCAGCAGGGGCGGTTGGTTTAGCGGGGGGCGCACAGATACGCAGTATTTT.

This sequence joins TRBV18 and TRBJ1-4; D might be TRBD1 (6 bases). The V end was cut by 3 bases, the J end by 8 bases, with 16 bases between. CDR3 size: 15 residues. The germline gives CDR1 KGHSH, CDR2 LQKENI. The CDR3 region is CASSPGPGTREKLFF. Written as DNA, the CDR3 is TGTGCCAGCTCACCTGGGCCCGGGACAAGGGAAAAACTGTTTTTT.

The J gene is TRBJ1-3, the V gene TRBV5-8; TRBD1 aligns across 8 bases. The CDR3 sequence is 15 residues long. Unmatched junction bases numbered 9, after V lost 3 bases and J lost 7 bases. Germline CDR1 and CDR2: SGHTS and YDEGEE. CDR3 residues: CASSYLGQGGNTIYF. CDR3 coding DNA: TGTGCCAGCAGCTACTTAGGACAGGGCGGGAACACCATATATTTT.

The chain is built from TRBV12-3 or TRBV12-4 and TRBJ1-4; 7 bases line up with TRBD1. The V and J ends lost 7 bases and 7 bases, in that order; junction bases with no gene match: 6. This CDR3 has 13 residues. The CDR3 nucleotides read TGTGCCAGCAAACGGACAGGCGGTGAAAAACTGTTTTTT. Residues: CASKRTGGEKLFF.

This chain connects TRBV10-3 to TRBJ2-5, with a possible D match to TRBD1 (5 bases). The V end lost 0 bases, the J end lost 5 bases, and 16 bases lay between the germline ends. CDR3 length equals 16 residues. Germline V lookup: CDR1 ENHRY, CDR2 SYGVKD. The CDR3 spells CAISESGPSSRETQYF. CDR3 bases: TGTGCCATCAGTGAGTCGGGGCCCTCCTCCAGGGAGACCCAGTACTTC.

The CDR3 protein is CASSLSGTNTGELFF. The CDR3 DNA follows: TGCGCCAGCAGCTTGAGTGGGACAAACACCGGGGAGCTGTTTTTT. This chain joins TRBV5-1 and TRBJ2-2; weak D call: TRBD1 (6 bases). Per the germline V gene, CDR1 is SGHRS and CDR2 is YFSETQ. V lost 1 base to trimming and J lost 2 bases, with 9 bases between them. The CDR3 extends over 15 amino acids. The variable domain in full, with the rest retrieved from reference TRBV5-1 and TRBJ2-2, is KAGVTQTPRYLIKTRGQQVTLSCSPISGHRSVSWYQQTPGQGLQFLFEYFSETQRNKGNFPGRFSGRQFSNSRSEMNVSTLELGDSALYLCASSLSGTNTGELFFGEGSRLTVL.

This clone was detected only a few times. This chain uses TRBV24-1 with TRBJ1-1, with D hard to call. Germline V gene sequence: CDR1 KGHDR, CDR2 SFDVKD. The V end was cut by 1 base, the J end by 7 bases, with 9 bases between. The CDR3 contains 13 residues. The CDR3 region has the DNA TGTGCCACCAGTGATTTTACGGGGTTTGAAGCTTTCTTT. It encodes CATSDFTGFEAFF.

The V call is TRBV27, the J call TRBJ2-1; the match to TRBD2 covers 13 bases. Germline V gene data show CDR1 as MNHEY and CDR2 as SMNVEV (reference sequence). V lost 5 bases, J lost 7 bases, and 8 bases stayed unmatched. The CDR3 is 16 amino acids. The DNA of the CDR3 is TGTGCCAGCAGTCTTAGAGGACTAGCGGGGGAAAATGAGCAGTTCTTC. Residues: CASSLRGLAGENEQFF.

The chain is built from TRBV5-1 and TRBJ2-2; D unclear. CDR1 is SGHRS and CDR2 is YFSETQ in the germline V gene. The CDR3 loop spans 15 amino acids. The V end was cut by 4 bases, the J end by 0 bases, with 10 bases between. The CDR3 here is CASSPPFANTGELFF. The CDR3 nucleotides read TGCGCCAGCAGCCCCCCGTTCGCGAACACCGGGGAGCTGTTTTTT.

The chain links TRBV12-5 to TRBJ1-2; 7 bases are shared with TRBD1. V shed 5 bases, J shed 6 bases, and the junction held 6 bases outside the gene matches. Germline lookup yields CDR1 LGHNT and CDR2 FRNRAP. The CDR3 covers 13 residues. CDR3 sequence reads: CASGPTGSHGYTF. The CDR3 nucleotides read TGTGCTAGTGGTCCGACAGGGTCCCATGGCTACACCTTC.

This clone was observed a handful of times. CDR3 sequence (DNA): TGTGCCAGCAGTCCCCGGGCATGGGGGAGGGGCACTGAAGCTTTCTTT. Its translation: CASSPRAWGRGTEAFF. The V call is TRBV27, the J call TRBJ1-1, with D perhaps TRBD1 (5 bases). Germline-derived CDR1 and CDR2 are MNHEY and SMNVEV (reference sequence). The germline V and J ends were trimmed by 5 bases and 4 bases, with 20 bases remaining between them. This CDR3 spans 16 amino acids.

This chain links TRBV29-1 with TRBJ2-7, with 7 positions matching TRBD1. The CDR3 is made up of 13 amino acids. Germline lookup yields CDR1 SQVTM and CDR2 ANQGSEA. V dropped 4 bases and J dropped 2; count of bases not matched to a gene: 5. CDR3 DNA sequence: TGCAGCGTTGGGGACAGTAGCCCCTACGAGCAGTACTTC. It translates to CSVGDSSPYEQYF.

V usage is TRBV5-1 and J usage is TRBJ2-3; 10 bases align to TRBD1. The CDR3 covers 17 residues. Germline V gives CDR1 SGHRS, CDR2 YFSETQ. Trimming removed 3 bases from V and 7 bases from J; junction bases left unmatched: 14. CDR3 sequence reads: CASSSPRRDRGRNTQYF. CDR3 nucleotide sequence: TGCGCCAGCAGCTCCCCCCGGAGGGACAGGGGAAGGAATACGCAGTATTTT.

The chain couples TRBV19 to TRBJ2-7; TRBD2 matches at 14 bases. V lost 6 bases and J lost 5; bases outside the gene matches: 12. Germline CDR1 is LNHDA and CDR2 is SQIVND (reference sequence). The length of the CDR3 is 17 residues. Here the CDR3 DNA reads TGTGCCAGTAGGAACGGACTAGCGGGGGGCAAGTTGGACGAGCAGTACTTC. It codes for CASRNGLAGGKLDEQYF.

V is TRBV6-2 or TRBV6-3 and J is TRBJ1-6, with D maybe TRBD1 (5 bases). V was cut by 6 bases and J by 7 bases, with 19 bases left in between. Germline values: CDR1 MNHEY, CDR2 SVGEGT. This CDR3 is built from 16 residues. CDR3 amino acids: CASSPTGGTGNSPLHF. As DNA, the CDR3 is TGTGCCAGCAGCCCTACGGGGGGGACGGGGAATTCACCCCTCCACTTT.